This T cell receptor (beta chain) was sequenced for a study of cytomegalovirus exposure and HLA in healthy donors. This clone has just one count. A multiplex PCR was run with 60 Vbeta primers and 13 Jbeta primers. In the original workflow: Roughly 83 million unique TCR beta chains, about 11 million of them shared, were counted by a later analysis. The assay was immunoSEQ multiplex PCR, and TCRdb's table has in-frame clones only and misses some. V, J and clone size were drawn from that table, and D and trimming were deduced from the DNA. The sample holds around 300,000 clones, about 75% seen once. Trimming left V 3 bases short and J 5 bases short, with 17 bases between. The germline CDR1 and CDR2 sequences are SGHNT and YYREEE (reference sequence). This CDR3 is built from 15 residues.

The source material was PBMCs. The receptor was isolated from a female donor in good health and CMV-seronegative. This chain joins TRBV5-4 and TRBJ1-1, with D unresolved. The CDR3 is CASSSSRGSRTEAFF. The CDR3 DNA follows: TGTGCCAGCAGCTCCAGCCGCGGCTCACGGACTGAAGCTTTCTTT.